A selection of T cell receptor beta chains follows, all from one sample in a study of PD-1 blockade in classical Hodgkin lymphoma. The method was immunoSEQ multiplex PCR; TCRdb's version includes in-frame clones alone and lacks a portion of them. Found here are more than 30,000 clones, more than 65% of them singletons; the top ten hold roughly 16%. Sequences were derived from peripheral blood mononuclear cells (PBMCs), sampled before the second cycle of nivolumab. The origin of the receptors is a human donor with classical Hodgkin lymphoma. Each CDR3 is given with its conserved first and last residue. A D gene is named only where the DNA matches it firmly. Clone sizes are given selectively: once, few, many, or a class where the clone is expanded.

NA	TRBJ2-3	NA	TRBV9	TGTGCCAGCAGCGTAGCTGTAGACCACACAGATACGCAGTATTTT	CASSVAVDHTDTQYF
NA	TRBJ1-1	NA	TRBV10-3	TGTGCCATCAGTGAGTCCCGGGACGGTAACACTGAAGCTTTCTTT	CAISESRDGNTEAFF
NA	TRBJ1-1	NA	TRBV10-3	TGTGCCATCAGTCCCCCCGACCGGCAGGGTGAAGCTTTCTTT	CAISPPDRQGEAFF
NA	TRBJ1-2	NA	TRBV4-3	TGCGCCAGCAGCCCGGGACTTAACTATGGCTACACCTTC	CASSPGLNYGYTF
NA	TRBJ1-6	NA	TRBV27	TGTGCCAGCAGTTCCCCCACGCAGGGGCGCCTGGCGCATTCACCCCTCCACTTT	CASSSPTQGRLAHSPLHF
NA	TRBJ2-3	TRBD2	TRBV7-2	TGTGCCAGCAGCTTAAGTACGGGGGGGGGCACAGATACGCAGTATTTT	CASSLSTGGGTDTQYF
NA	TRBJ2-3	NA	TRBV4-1	TGCGCCAGCAGCTGGGACTCCCCCCCTAGCACAGATACGCAGTATTTT	CASSWDSPPSTDTQYF
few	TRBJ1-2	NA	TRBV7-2	TGTGCCATCGAGTATATTCCCGGCGCTGCCCCTAACTATGGCTACACCTTC	CAIEYIPGAAPNYGYTF
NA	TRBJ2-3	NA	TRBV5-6	TGTGCCAGCAGCTTGGAGATGGGGCAAGGTACGCAGTATTTT	CASSLEMGQGTQYF
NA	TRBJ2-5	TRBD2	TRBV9	TGTGCCAGCAGCGTAGCGACTAGCGGGGGGGCTTCCCAAGAGACCCAGTACTTC	CASSVATSGGASQETQYF
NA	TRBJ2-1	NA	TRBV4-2	TGTGCCAGCAGCGGACCTCCTAGCGAGAATGAGCAGTTCTTC	CASSGPPSENEQFF
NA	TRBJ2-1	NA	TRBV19	TGTGCCAGTAGACGCCCGGACGGGGGGCTTGAGAATGAGCAGTTCTTC	CASRRPDGGLENEQFF
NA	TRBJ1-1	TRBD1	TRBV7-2	TGTGCCAGCAGCTCTGACAGGGGTAATGAAGCTTTCTTT	CASSSDRGNEAFF
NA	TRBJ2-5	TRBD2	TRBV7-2	TGTGCCAGCAACCGCCTCGGGGGGGCGGGGCAAGAGACCCAGTACTTC	CASNRLGGAGQETQYF
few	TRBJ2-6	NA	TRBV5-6	TGTGCCAGCAGCCGGGGTCGGTCCTCCTCTGGGGCCAACGTCCTGACTTTC	CASSRGRSSSGANVLTF
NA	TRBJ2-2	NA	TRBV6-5	TGTGCCAGCAGTTTCGGTACCGGGGAGCTGTTTTTT	CASSFGTGELFF
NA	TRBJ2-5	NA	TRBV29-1	TGCAGCGTCGCGAAACCGCCCCGGGAGACCCAGTACTTC	CSVAKPPRETQYF
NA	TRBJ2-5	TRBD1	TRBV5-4	TGTGCCAGCAGCCCAGCAGGGGGCCAAGAGACCCAGTACTTC	CASSPAGGQETQYF
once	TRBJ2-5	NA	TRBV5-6	TGTGCCAGCAGCTTGCCAAGGCTCCAAGAGACCCAGTACTTC	CASSLPRLQETQYF
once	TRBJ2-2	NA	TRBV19	TGTGTCTCGGGCCTTTACCTAGGCACCGGGGAGCTGTTTTTT	CVSGLYLGTGELFF
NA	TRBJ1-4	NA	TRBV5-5	TGTGCCAGCAGCTTGGTTCCTGCTCTTGAAAAACTGTTTTTT	CASSLVPALEKLFF
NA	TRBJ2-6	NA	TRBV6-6	TGTGCCAGCAGTCGAGAGGGGTCTGGGGCCAACGTCCTGACTTTC	CASSREGSGANVLTF
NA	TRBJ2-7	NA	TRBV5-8	TGTGCCGCGCCCGGGACACCCTCCTACGAGCAGTACTTC	CAAPGTPSYEQYF
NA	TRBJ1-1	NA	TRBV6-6	TGTGCCAGCAGTCACCCCGCACCAATGAACACTGAAGCTTTCTTT	CASSHPAPMNTEAFF
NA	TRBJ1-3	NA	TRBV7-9	TGTGCCAGCAGCTCGCCCCAGGGGTACCCAAACACCATATATTTT	CASSSPQGYPNTIYF
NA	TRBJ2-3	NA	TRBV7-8	TGTGCCAGCAGCCCATTGGATACGCAGTATTTT	CASSPLDTQYF
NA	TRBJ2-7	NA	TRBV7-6	TGTGCCAGCAGCTTAGGACGAAACTCCTACGAGCAGTACTTC	CASSLGRNSYEQYF
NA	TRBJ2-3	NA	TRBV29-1	TGCAGCGTCCCGGGACAACCGCAGTATTTT	CSVPGQPQYF
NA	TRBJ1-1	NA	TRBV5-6	TGTGCCAGCAGCTGGCCCGTTGGAAACACTGAAGCTTTCTTT	CASSWPVGNTEAFF
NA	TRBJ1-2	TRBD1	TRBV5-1	TGCGCCAGCAGCTCCGGGACAGCATCCTATGACTATGGCTACACCTTC	CASSSGTASYDYGYTF
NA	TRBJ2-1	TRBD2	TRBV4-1	TGCGCCAGCAGCTGGCGGGGGGGCGTCAATGAGCAGTTCTTC	CASSWRGGVNEQFF
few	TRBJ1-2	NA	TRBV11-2	TGTGCCAGCAGCTTAGGACGGACCCTATCCGGATATGGCTACACCTTC	CASSLGRTLSGYGYTF
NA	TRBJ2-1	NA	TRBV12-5	TGTGCTAGTGCTCAAACCGGAGCCTACAATGAGCAGTTCTTC	CASAQTGAYNEQFF
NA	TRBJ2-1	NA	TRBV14	TGTGCCAGCAGCCGACGGGGGCCCGCGGTGTGGCAGTTCTTC	CASSRRGPAVWQFF
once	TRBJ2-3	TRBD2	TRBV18	TGTGCCAGCTCACTCCCTAGCGGGGGGCGCGTTGATACGCAGTATTTT	CASSLPSGGRVDTQYF
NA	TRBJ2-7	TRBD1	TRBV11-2	TGTGCCAGCAGCTTAGGTCCCGGGACAGGGTTGTACGAGCAGTACTTC	CASSLGPGTGLYEQYF
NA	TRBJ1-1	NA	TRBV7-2	TGTGCCAGCAGCGGAAGACAGTGGACCGAAGCTTTCTTT	CASSGRQWTEAFF
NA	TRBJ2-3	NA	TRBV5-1	TGCGCCAGCAGCCCCGACCTTTGGAGCGCAGATACGCAGTATTTT	CASSPDLWSADTQYF
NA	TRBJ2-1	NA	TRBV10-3	TGTGCCATCAGTGGGCTACACAATGAGCAGTTCTTC	CAISGLHNEQFF